These 21 T cell receptor beta chains were sequenced from one sample in a study of shared clonotypes between healthy human individuals. Clones were sequenced by immunoSEQ multiplex PCR, and TCRdb holds only the in-frame ones, with some missing. Here the sample spans some 2 million clones, about 95% being singletons. CD45RO-negative, CCR7-positively selected cells formed the naive CD8 fraction, excluding terminally differentiated effector memory CD45RA+ cells. Sequenced input: naive CD8+ T cells sorted from blood. Receptor source: a man between 18 and 29 years old in good health.

The rearrangement joins TRBV4-1 to TRBJ2-7; D is undetermined. Trimming shortened V by 0 bases and J by 5 bases, and 8 bases separated the two germline ends. CDR3 length equals 13 residues. The germline V gene encodes CDR1 MGHRA and CDR2 YSYEKL. Here the CDR3 DNA reads TGCGCCAGCAGCCAAGAGGCAGGTGACGAGCAGTACTTC. It encodes CASSQEAGDEQYF.

This chain joins TRBV29-1 and TRBJ2-7; D is possibly TRBD1 (6 bases). The germline gives CDR1 SQVTM, CDR2 ANQGSEA. The length of the CDR3 is 15 residues. V gave up 5 bases and J gave up 1 base, with 18 bases separating them. The CDR3 is CSVLFRDNPSYEQYF. The CDR3 nucleotides are TGCAGCGTTTTGTTTAGGGACAACCCTTCCTACGAGCAGTACTTC.

This chain connects TRBV4-3 to TRBJ2-7, with TRBD1 identical over 8 bases. This CDR3 comprises 16 residues. With V trimmed by 1 base and J by 3 bases, 8 bases remained unmatched. Germline CDR1 and CDR2: LGHNA and YSLEER. CDR3 sequence reads: CASSQGPDRAIYEQYF. DNA for the CDR3: TGCGCCAGCAGCCAAGGTCCGGACAGGGCGATCTACGAGCAGTACTTC.

The chain recombines TRBV28 with TRBJ2-3; 11 nucleotides align to TRBD2. Germline lookup yields CDR1 MDHEN and CDR2 SYDVKM. The CDR3 is made up of 17 amino acids. The J segment lost 10 bases and the V segment lost 2 bases, leaving 14 bases of the junction unmatched. The CDR3 sequence is CASSLPPSGGTAGSQYF. DNA of the CDR3: TGTGCCAGCAGTTTACCCCCTAGCGGGGGGACGGCCGGTTCGCAGTATTTT.

This chain joins TRBV27 and TRBJ1-6; unclear D gene. Trimming stripped 1 base from V and 10 bases from J, with 8 bases between. There are 13 residues in the CDR3. Germline V gene lookup returns CDR1 MNHEY and CDR2 SMNVEV (reference sequence). The CDR3 is CASSLLGQSPLHF. The CDR3 DNA reads as TGTGCCAGCAGTTTATTAGGGCAGTCACCCCTCCACTTT.

The chain recombines TRBV5-6 with TRBJ2-7; 8 positions agree with TRBD2. J lost 4 bases, V lost 4 bases, and 7 bases had no gene match. This CDR3 has 14 amino acids. CDR1 SGHDT and CDR2 YYEEEE come from the germline V gene. The CDR3 is CASSPGLVPYEQYF. The DNA of the CDR3 is TGTGCCAGCAGCCCGGGACTAGTTCCTTACGAGCAGTACTTC.

This clone has a single count. V is TRBV6-5 and J is TRBJ2-7; the D is unclear. The germline V gene has CDR1 MNHEY and CDR2 SVGAGI. The CDR3 length is 16 residues. V was pared by 0 bases and J by 2 bases, with 14 bases between. Written as DNA, the CDR3 is TGTGCCAGCAGTTACTCGGACGGCAGCATTACCTACGAGCAGTACTTC. Amino acid sequence: CASSYSDGSITYEQYF.

Here the CDR3 reads CASSLGWGSEQYF. The CDR3 DNA follows: TGCGCCAGCAGCTTGGGGTGGGGATCCGAGCAGTACTTC. This chain uses TRBV5-1 with TRBJ2-7; D remains unclear. This CDR3 is 13 amino acids long. V lost 0 bases and J lost 6, with 10 bases in between. Germline lookup yields CDR1 SGHRS and CDR2 YFSETQ.

The rearrangement uses TRBV2 and TRBJ2-1; 9 bases are a match to TRBD2. Germline V gives CDR1 SNHLY, CDR2 FYNNEI. J lost 9 bases, V lost 7 bases, and 10 bases had no gene match. This CDR3 is 14 amino acids long. CDR3 loop: CASIPAGGSGEQFF. CDR3 DNA: TGTGCCAGCATCCCAGCGGGAGGAAGTGGTGAGCAGTTCTTC.

The rearrangement joins TRBV28 to TRBJ1-5; TRBD1 is a possible D gene (5 bases). The CDR3 is 16 residues long. With 7 bases removed from V and 0 bases from J, the gap between germline ends came to 16 bases. The germline V gene encodes CDR1 MDHEN and CDR2 SYDVKM. The chain's CDR3 is CASTLDKSDSNQPQHF. The CDR3 DNA reads TGTGCCAGCACCCTGGACAAGTCGGATAGCAATCAGCCCCAGCATTTT.

This rearrangement joins TRBV27 to TRBJ2-2, with D possibly matching TRBD2 (7 bases). This CDR3 has 16 amino acids. The germline V and J ends were trimmed by 4 bases and 7 bases, with 19 bases remaining between them. From germline, CDR1 is MNHEY and CDR2 SMNVEV (reference sequence). The CDR3 DNA reads TGTGCCAGCAGTTCCCATACGGGGGGCCCACACGGGGAGCTGTTTTTT. Residues: CASSSHTGGPHGELFF.

The chain links TRBV5-1 to TRBJ2-5; D is uncertain. V was pared by 0 bases and J by 4 bases, with 16 bases between. The germline CDR1 and CDR2 sequences are SGHRS and YFSETQ. This CDR3 has 16 residues. The CDR3, as DNA: TGCGCCAGCAGCTTGGACGCGACAACGTGGGGAGAGACCCAGTACTTC. Translated: CASSLDATTWGETQYF.

The CDR3 region has the DNA TGTGCCAGCAGGGGTTTCTCCGGCGAGCAGTACTTC. It yields the protein CASRGFSGEQYF. The J gene is TRBJ2-7, the V gene TRBV2; D is ambiguous. Looked up from germline, CDR1 is SNHLY and CDR2 is FYNNEI. The CDR3 runs 12 residues. V was trimmed by 6 bases and J by 6 bases, leaving 12 bases between them.

The count of this clone is one. The chain is built from TRBV27 and TRBJ2-7; D is ambiguous. The CDR3 consists of 11 residues. V was clipped by 3 bases and J by 4 bases, with 4 bases between them. Germline V gene data show CDR1 as MNHEY and CDR2 as SMNVEV (reference sequence). This chain's CDR3 is CASSFPYEQYF. CDR3 DNA sequence: TGTGCCAGCAGTTTCCCATACGAGCAGTACTTC.

The gene calls are TRBV27 and TRBJ1-2; D uncertain. V lost 3 bases, J lost 6 bases, and 11 bases lay in between. Germline CDR1 and CDR2: MNHEY and SMNVEV (reference sequence). This CDR3 has 13 residues. CDR3 bases: TGTGCCAGCAGTTTGGCAGGTGCGGATGGCTACACCTTC. Translating it yields CASSLAGADGYTF.

The chain employs TRBV5-1 and TRBJ2-1; 7 bases line up with TRBD1. Trimming at V came to 5 bases and at J to 7 bases, leaving 9 bases not matched to a gene. Germline CDR1 and CDR2: SGHRS and YFSETQ. This CDR3 region has 14 residues. The CDR3: CASSATSTGNEQFF. Here the CDR3 DNA reads TGCGCCAGCAGTGCGACCTCGACAGGGAATGAGCAGTTCTTC.

This clone was seen only once. The V and J genes are TRBV7-9 and TRBJ2-7; D is unresolved. Per the germline V gene, CDR1 is SEHNR and CDR2 is FQNEAQ (reference sequence). The CDR3 sequence is 14 residues long. The ends were cut back, 1 base at V and 7 bases at J, with 14 bases in the middle. The CDR3: CASSLDDHRDEQYF. In nucleotides, the CDR3 is TGTGCCAGCAGCTTAGATGACCATCGCGATGAGCAGTACTTC.

V is TRBV7-9 and J is TRBJ2-1; TRBD2 matches at 8 bases. Germline lookup yields CDR1 SEHNR and CDR2 FQNEAQ (reference sequence). Germline trimming cut 5 bases from V and 9 bases from J; bases unmatched to any gene: 12. The CDR3 is 15 amino acids. The CDR3: CASSLLDGGAGEQFF. The CDR3 nucleotides are TGTGCCAGCAGCCTGCTAGACGGGGGGGCCGGTGAGCAGTTCTTC.

The chain couples TRBV6-6 to TRBJ2-4, with D possibly TRBD2 on 5 matching bases. V lost 2 bases and J lost 3, with 11 bases in between. The CDR3 length is 15 residues. Looked up from germline, CDR1 is MNHNY and CDR2 is SVGAGI (reference sequence). The CDR3 is CASSYEGRGKNIQYF. Here the CDR3 DNA reads TGTGCCAGCAGTTACGAGGGTCGGGGCAAAAACATTCAGTACTTC.

In the case of this clone: Other DNA sequences in the sample encode the same CDR3. V and J are TRBV9 and TRBJ2-7; tentatively, D is TRBD1 (6 bases). CDR3 length equals 14 residues. CDR1 is SGDLS and CDR2 is YYNGEE in the germline V gene. V lost 0 bases, J lost 3 bases, and 10 bases lay in between. CDR3 coding DNA: TGTGCCAGCAGCGTAGGGCAGGGGAACTACGAGCAGTACTTC. This encodes CASSVGQGNYEQYF.

J is TRBJ1-5 and V is TRBV28; D gene ambiguous. Trimming shortened V by 7 bases and J by 3 bases, and 13 bases separated the two germline ends. The CDR3 is made up of 14 amino acids. Germline CDR1 MDHEN, CDR2 SYDVKM. CDR3 coding DNA: TGTGCCAGCACCACTGGCGGGCCCAATCAGCCCCAGCATTTT. It translates to CASTTGGPNQPQHF.